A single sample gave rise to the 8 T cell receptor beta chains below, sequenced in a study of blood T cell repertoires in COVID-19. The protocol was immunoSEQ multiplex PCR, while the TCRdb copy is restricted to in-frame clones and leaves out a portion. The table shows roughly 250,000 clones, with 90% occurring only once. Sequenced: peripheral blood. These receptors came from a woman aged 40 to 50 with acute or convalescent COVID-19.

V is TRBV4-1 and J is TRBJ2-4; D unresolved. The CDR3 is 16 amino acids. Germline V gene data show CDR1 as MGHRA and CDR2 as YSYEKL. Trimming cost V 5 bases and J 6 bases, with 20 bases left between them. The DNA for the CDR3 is TGCGCCAGCAGCACTATCCCCGTGGGTTCGGGAAACATTCAGTACTTC. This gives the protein CASSTIPVGSGNIQYF.

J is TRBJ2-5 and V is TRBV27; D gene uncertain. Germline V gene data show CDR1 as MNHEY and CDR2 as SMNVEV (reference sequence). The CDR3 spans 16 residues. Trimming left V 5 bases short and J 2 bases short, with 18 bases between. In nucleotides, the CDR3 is TGTGCCAGCAGTCCCCAAACACCGAAACCGCAAGAGACCCAGTACTTC. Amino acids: CASSPQTPKPQETQYF.

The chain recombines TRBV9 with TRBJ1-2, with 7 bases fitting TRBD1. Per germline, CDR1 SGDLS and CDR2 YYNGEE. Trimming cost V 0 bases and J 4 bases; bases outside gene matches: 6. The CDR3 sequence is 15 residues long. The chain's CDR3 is CASSVDRGITYGYTF. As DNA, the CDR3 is TGTGCCAGCAGCGTAGACAGGGGCATTACCTATGGCTACACCTTC.

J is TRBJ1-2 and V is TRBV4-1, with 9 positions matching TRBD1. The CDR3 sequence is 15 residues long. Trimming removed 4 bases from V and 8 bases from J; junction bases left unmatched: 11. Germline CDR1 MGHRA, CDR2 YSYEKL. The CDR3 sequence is CASSPRDREVSGYTF. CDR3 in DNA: TGCGCCAGCAGCCCCCGGGACAGGGAGGTCTCGGGCTACACCTTC.

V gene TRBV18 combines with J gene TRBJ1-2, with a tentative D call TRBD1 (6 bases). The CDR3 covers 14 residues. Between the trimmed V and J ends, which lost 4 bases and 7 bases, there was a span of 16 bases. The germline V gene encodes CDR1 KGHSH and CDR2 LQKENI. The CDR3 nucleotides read TGTGCCAGCTCACGCCCCCAGGGGCTCAGTGGCTACACCTTC. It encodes CASSRPQGLSGYTF.

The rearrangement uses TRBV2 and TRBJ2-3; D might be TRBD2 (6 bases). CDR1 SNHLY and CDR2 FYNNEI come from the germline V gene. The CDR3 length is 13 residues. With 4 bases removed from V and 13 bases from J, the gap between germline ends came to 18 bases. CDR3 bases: TGTGCCAGCAGTGTCTCGAGGACCGGCGGGGAGTATTTT. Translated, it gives CASSVSRTGGEYF.

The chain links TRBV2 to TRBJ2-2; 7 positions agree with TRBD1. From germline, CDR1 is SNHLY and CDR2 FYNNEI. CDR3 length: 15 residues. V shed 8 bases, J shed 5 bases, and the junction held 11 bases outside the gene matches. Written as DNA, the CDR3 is TGTGCCAGCCAATCAGGAGACAGGGAAACCGGGGAGCTGTTTTTT. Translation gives CASQSGDRETGELFF.

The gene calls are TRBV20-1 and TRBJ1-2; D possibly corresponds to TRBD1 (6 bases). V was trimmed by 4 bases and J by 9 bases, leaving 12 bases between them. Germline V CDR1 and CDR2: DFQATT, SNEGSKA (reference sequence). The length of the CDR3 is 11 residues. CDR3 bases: TGCAGTGCTACCGGACAGTCCAGCTACACCTTC. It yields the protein CSATGQSSYTF.